The 31 T cell receptor beta chains given below trace back to one sample, sequenced in a study of vaccination and CD4 T cells after COVID-19. Cultured CD4+ T cells had their DNA profiled by the Oncomine TCR Beta short-read assay. One entry per CDR3 protein, called by TCRdb with MiXCR from the PCR reads. The repertoire consists of over 10,000 distinct CDR3 sequences, with about 61% occurring once and the leading ten covering roughly 9%. These receptors have no known antigen. The treatment denotes: approximately 9-day PBMC culture with coronavirus spike peptide pools or control peptides (ViraFEST assay). Sequenced sample: CD4+ T cells from blood, cultured in vitro. All receptors come from a human donor who had recovered from COVID-19.

This clonotype rates as medium-sized (0.01 to 0.1%). This chain uses TRBV20-1 with TRBJ1-5; 8 positions agree with TRBD1. V shed 5 bases and J 2 bases; nucleotides not matched to a gene: 8. The CDR3 sequence is 15 residues long. Germline CDR1 DFQATT, CDR2 SNEGSKA (reference sequence). CDR3 sequence: CSAPTGGPGNQPQHF. CDR3 bases: TGCAGTGCTCCTACAGGGGGTCCTGGCAATCAGCCCCAGCATTTT.

This rearrangement joins TRBV28 to TRBJ2-2; D is unclear. The germline gives CDR1 MDHEN, CDR2 SYDVKM. V was cut by 6 bases and J by 3 bases, with 11 bases left in between. This CDR3 has 14 residues. Written as DNA, the CDR3 is TGTGCCAGCAGAAGAGACCCTTACACCGGGGAGCTGTTTTTT. Amino acids: CASRRDPYTGELFF.

The rearrangement joins TRBV7-6 to TRBJ2-3, with TRBD2 identical over 8 bases. V gave up 1 base and J gave up 3 bases; unmatched junction bases: 3. CDR3 length equals 15 residues. Germline V gives CDR1 SGHVS, CDR2 FNYEAQ. The CDR3 is CASSLVRGGTDTQYF. The CDR3 DNA is TGTGCCAGCAGCTTAGTTCGCGGGGGGACAGATACGCAGTATTTT.

The V call is TRBV11-2, the J call TRBJ2-1; TRBD1 might be the D (6 bases). Germline-derived CDR1 and CDR2 are SGHAT and FQNNGV. The CDR3 is made up of 14 amino acids. Deletions cut 4 bases from V and 6 bases from J, with 13 bases between. The CDR3 DNA reads TGTGCCAGCAGCTCACTCCGGACAGTCAATGAGCAGTTCTTC. Translating gives CASSSLRTVNEQFF.

This clonotype appeared a few times. The CDR3: CASSLRVTGELFF. The CDR3 DNA sequence: TGTGCCAGCAGCTTAAGGGTGACCGGGGAGCTGTTTTTT. The rearrangement uses TRBV6-1 and TRBJ2-2; D is unresolved. Germline V gene sequence: CDR1 MNHNS, CDR2 SASEGT. The germline V and J ends were trimmed by 6 bases and 5 bases, with 10 bases remaining between them. CDR3 length equals 13 residues.

The chain is built from TRBV12-3 or TRBV12-4 and TRBJ1-6, with 11 bases aligning to TRBD1. With V trimmed by 6 bases and J by 8 bases, 3 bases remained unmatched. This CDR3 contains 14 residues. The CDR3 region has the DNA TGTGCCAGCAGCCGGGACAGGGGGTATTCACCCCTCCACTTT. It yields the protein CASSRDRGYSPLHF.

The rearrangement joins TRBV20-1 to TRBJ1-3; D is possibly TRBD1 (5 bases). The CDR3 length is 15 residues. Germline CDR1 is DFQATT and CDR2 is SNEGSKA (reference sequence). Trimming removed 3 bases from V and 6 bases from J, with 18 bases in between. The CDR3 here is CSASLRGAQENTIYF. CDR3 in DNA: TGCAGTGCTAGTTTACGGGGCGCACAAGAAAACACCATATATTTT.

The chain joins TRBV12-3 or TRBV12-4 to TRBJ1-3; D gene uncertain. Trimming took off 7 bases at V and 0 bases at J, with 4 bases between the two ends. This CDR3 comprises 12 residues. The CDR3 loop reads CASKTSGNTIYF. The CDR3 DNA follows: TGTGCCAGCAAAACCTCTGGAAACACCATATATTTT.

The rearrangement joins TRBV7-9 to TRBJ2-5, with unresolved D. V was cut by 1 base and J by 4 bases, with 13 bases left in between. The CDR3 runs 15 residues. In germline, CDR1 is SEHNR, CDR2 FQNEAQ (reference sequence). CDR3 bases: TGTGCCAGCAGCTTAGAACACCGCACGGGAGAGACCCAGTACTTC. It is translated as CASSLEHRTGETQYF.

The rearrangement joins TRBV7-9 to TRBJ2-1; a weak D match, TRBD2 (6 bases). Looked up from germline, CDR1 is SEHNR and CDR2 is FQNEAQ (reference sequence). V lost 6 bases, J lost 3 bases, and 12 bases lay in between. The CDR3 runs 14 residues. The CDR3 DNA reads as TGTGCCAGCAGGCCCGGGACTCGCTACAATGAGCAGTTCTTC. Its protein product is CASRPGTRYNEQFF.

The chain joins TRBV28 to TRBJ2-5, with TRBD2 matching over 13 bases. The length of the CDR3 is 16 residues. V lost 7 bases to trimming and J lost 4 bases; unmatched junction nucleotides: 9. Germline lookup yields CDR1 MDHEN and CDR2 SYDVKM. CDR3 sequence: CASTPLAGGPRETQYF. CDR3 DNA sequence: TGTGCCAGCACCCCACTAGCGGGAGGGCCCCGAGAGACCCAGTACTTC.

This clonotype was seen a few times. The chain uses TRBV7-2 and TRBJ2-7, with 11 bases that match TRBD2. Germline assignment: CDR1 SGHTA and CDR2 FQGNSA. The CDR3 covers 17 residues. With V trimmed by 4 bases and J by 0 bases, 8 bases remained unmatched. CDR3 amino acids: CASSYRLAGNPSYEQYF. The CDR3 DNA reads as TGTGCCAGCAGCTACCGACTAGCGGGGAACCCCTCCTACGAGCAGTACTTC.

The gene calls are TRBV7-9 and TRBJ1-4; 9 nucleotides agree with TRBD1. The CDR3 consists of 16 residues. Germline CDR1 SEHNR, CDR2 FQNEAQ (reference sequence). V trimming: 5 bases; J trimming: 5 bases; junction bases outside the gene matches: 9. CDR3 bases: TGTGCCAGCAGCGTAGGGACCGGGACAGGGAATGAAAAACTGTTTTTT. Its translation: CASSVGTGTGNEKLFF.

This clonotype showed up just once. J is TRBJ1-1 and V is TRBV28; D is unclear. Germline-derived CDR1 and CDR2 are MDHEN and SYDVKM. Trimming cost V 1 base and J 5 bases, with 8 bases left between them. CDR3 length: 13 residues. The CDR3 reads CASSLYGPTEAFF. The DNA for the CDR3 is TGTGCCAGCAGTTTATACGGCCCGACTGAAGCTTTCTTT.

This clonotype was detected a few times. The chain recombines TRBV11-3 with TRBJ1-3; D gene ambiguous. CDR3 length: 16 residues. Germline V gives CDR1 SGHNT, CDR2 YENEEA. Deletions cut 1 base from V and 0 bases from J, with 10 bases between. CDR3 DNA: TGTGCCAGCAGCTTAGGCAGTGCCCTCTCTGGAAACACCATATATTTT. Protein: CASSLGSALSGNTIYF.

The chain has TRBV11-3 and TRBJ1-5; D unclear. The CDR3 loop spans 12 amino acids. Trimming shortened V by 1 base and J by 7 bases, and 5 bases separated the two germline ends. In germline, CDR1 is SGHNT, CDR2 YENEEA. In DNA, the CDR3 is TGTGCCAGCAGCTTAGTTGGGCAGCCCCAGCATTTT. Translated, it gives CASSLVGQPQHF.

As to this clonotype: The junction and the germline gene differ at one end; a read error may be behind it. The rearrangement uses TRBV19 and TRBJ1-4, with TRBD1 matching over 8 bases. There are 15 residues in the CDR3. Germline V CDR1 and CDR2: LNHDA, SQIVND (reference sequence). The CDR3 protein is CASRFSDRANEKLLF. CDR3 nucleotide sequence: TGTGCCAGTAGATTCTCGGACAGGGCGAATGAAAAACTGCTTTTT.

The chain couples TRBV7-9 to TRBJ1-3; no reliable D call. Trimming shortened V by 5 bases and J by 3 bases, and 14 bases separated the two germline ends. The length of the CDR3 is 15 residues. CDR1 is SEHNR, CDR2 FQNEAQ, per germline (reference sequence). This CDR3 is CASSPPGRRGNTIYF. CDR3 coding DNA: TGTGCCAGCAGCCCCCCGGGGAGACGTGGAAACACCATATATTTT. Variable domain in full (rest from reference TRBV7-9 and TRBJ1-3): DTGVSQNPRHKITKRGQNVTFRCDPISEHNRLYWYRQTLGQGPEFLTYFQNEAQLEKSRLLSDRFSAERPKGSFSTLEIQRTEQGDSAMYLCASSPPGRRGNTIYFGEGSWLTVV.

The J gene is TRBJ2-3, the V gene TRBV20-1; D is uncertain. V was pared by 5 bases and J by 0 bases, with 3 bases between. Looked up from germline, CDR1 is DFQATT and CDR2 is SNEGSKA (reference sequence). The length of the CDR3 is 11 residues. CDR3 amino acids: CSAQSTDTQYF. The DNA for the CDR3 is TGCAGTGCTCAAAGCACAGATACGCAGTATTTT.

This clonotype was seen only a few times. The J gene is TRBJ1-5, the V gene TRBV7-2; D is ambiguous. Germline values: CDR1 SGHTA, CDR2 FQGNSA. V was cut by 5 bases and J by 3 bases, with 5 bases left in between. CDR3 length equals 12 residues. CDR3 region: CASSVYNQPQHF. CDR3 sequence (DNA): TGTGCCAGCAGCGTCTACAATCAGCCCCAGCATTTT.

This clonotype was seen more than once but under ten times. V and J are TRBV19 and TRBJ2-2; no firm D call. V dropped 1 base and J dropped 6 bases, with 15 bases sitting between them. The V gene's germline CDR1 is LNHDA and CDR2 SQIVND (reference sequence). The CDR3 runs 16 residues. CDR3: CASSIVRSASPGELFF. The CDR3 DNA reads TGTGCCAGTAGTATAGTTAGGTCGGCTTCCCCCGGGGAGCTGTTTTTT.

This clonotype was counted a few times. The gene calls are TRBV2 and TRBJ1-1; the match to TRBD1 covers 7 bases. There are 15 residues in the CDR3. Per germline, CDR1 SNHLY and CDR2 FYNNEI. Trimming at V came to 4 bases and at J to 0 bases, leaving 5 bases not matched to a gene. The CDR3 coding sequence is TGTGCCAGCAGTGTATTAGGGGGCTTGAACACTGAAGCTTTCTTT. Translating gives CASSVLGGLNTEAFF.

This rearrangement joins TRBV12-3 or TRBV12-4 to TRBJ1-2; 8 bases map to TRBD1. V shed 6 bases and J 7 bases; nucleotides not matched to a gene: 10. The length of the CDR3 is 14 residues. The CDR3 DNA sequence: TGTGCCAGCAGGCCCGACAGGGGTTTAGGTGGCTACACCTTC. The encoded protein is CASRPDRGLGGYTF.

The CDR3 loop is CASSVGGFMNTEAFF. CDR3 in DNA: TGTGCCAGCAGCGTAGGTGGGTTTATGAACACTGAAGCTTTCTTT. This chain joins TRBV9 and TRBJ1-1, with D unclear. Trimming took 0 bases from V and 0 from J, leaving 9 bases between them. CDR3 length equals 15 residues. Germline V lookup: CDR1 SGDLS, CDR2 YYNGEE.

The chain is built from TRBV6-1 and TRBJ2-4; 8 bases fit TRBD1. The germline gives CDR1 MNHNS, CDR2 SASEGT. Trimming cost V 4 bases and J 5 bases; bases outside gene matches: 7. The CDR3 is 15 residues long. The CDR3 DNA is TGTGCCAGCAGTGGTGGCAGGGGGCGGGAAAACATTCAGTACTTC. Translation: CASSGGRGRENIQYF.

CDR3: CASSYSSGESYEQYF. In DNA, the CDR3 is TGTGCCAGCAGTTACTCGTCGGGAGAATCCTACGAGCAGTACTTC. J is TRBJ2-7 and V is TRBV6-5, with D possibly TRBD2 on 6 matching bases. Trimming took 0 bases from V and 1 from J, leaving 10 bases between them. The CDR3 sequence is 15 residues long. Germline values: CDR1 MNHEY, CDR2 SVGAGI.

This CDR3 is CAWSSQGGNTIYF. For the CDR3, the DNA is TGTGCCTGGAGTTCACAGGGGGGAAACACCATATATTTT. This chain joins TRBV30 and TRBJ1-3; 7 bases agree with TRBD1. With 2 bases clipped from V and 4 bases from J, the junction kept 2 bases outside the gene matches. The CDR3 runs to 13 residues. Germline CDR1 GTSNPN, CDR2 SVGIG (reference sequence).

This rearrangement joins TRBV11-3 to TRBJ2-2; D could derive from TRBD1 or TRBD2 (6 bases each). Trimming pared 1 base from V and 7 bases from J, leaving 13 bases between. Germline values: CDR1 SGHNT, CDR2 YENEEA. CDR3 length equals 15 residues. CDR3 in amino acids: CASSLGGGPDGELFF. CDR3 DNA sequence: TGTGCCAGCAGCTTAGGAGGGGGGCCAGACGGGGAGCTGTTTTTT.

This chain connects TRBV2 to TRBJ1-2; maybe TRBD1 (5 bases). With 6 bases removed from V and 7 bases from J, the gap between germline ends came to 12 bases. Germline loops: CDR1 SNHLY, CDR2 FYNNEI. The CDR3 has 12 residues. The CDR3 here is CASRRDSGGYTF. As DNA, the CDR3 is TGTGCCAGCAGGAGAGACAGCGGTGGCTACACCTTC. Using reference TRBV2 and TRBJ1-2 for the parts outside the CDR3, the full variable domain is EPEVTQTPSHQVTQMGQEVILRCVPISNHLYFYWYRQILGQKVEFLVSFYNNEISEKSEIFDDQFSVERPDGSNFTLKIRSTKLEDSAMYFCASRRDSGGYTFGSGTRLTVV.

The V gene is TRBV25-1, the J gene TRBJ1-1, with D perhaps TRBD1 (6 bases). Germline CDR1 reads MGHDK; CDR2 reads SYGVNS. Deletions cut 4 bases from V and 0 bases from J, with 15 bases between. The CDR3 is 16 amino acids. As DNA, the CDR3 is TGTGCCAGCAGTGTACTTGGACAGTTCATGAACACTGAAGCTTTCTTT. As protein: CASSVLGQFMNTEAFF.

V gene TRBV6-5 combines with J gene TRBJ2-1; D is possibly TRBD1 (6 bases). The CDR3 loop spans 17 amino acids. Trimming took off 1 base at V and 5 bases at J, with 18 bases between the two ends. Per the germline V gene, CDR1 is MNHEY and CDR2 is SVGAGI. The CDR3: CASSYWTVLGSDNEQFF. The CDR3 DNA reads TGTGCCAGCAGTTACTGGACAGTGTTGGGGTCCGACAATGAGCAGTTCTTC.